This T cell receptor beta chain was recorded in a study of cytomegalovirus exposure and HLA in healthy donors. Study-wide results and caveats: Both high specificity and high sensitivity reportedly marked the classifier's diagnosis of cytomegalovirus status. A few of the chains that were CMV-associated were confirmed in vitro to be specific for CMV antigens. Most sequenced TCRs were rare (though some public TCRs occurred in many donors).

Trimming took 4 bases from V and 7 from J, leaving 17 bases between them. CDR1 is SGHTS, CDR2 YDEGEE, per germline. The CDR3 covers 14 residues. Here immunoSEQ multiplex PCR was the method, and the copy in TCRdb shows in-frame clones only, minus some. The table shows roughly 79,000 clones, with 90% to 95% occurring only once. Notes on this clone: Its antigen remains unknown.

The sample was PBMCs. The source is a man younger than 35 in good health and CMV-seronegative. The J gene is TRBJ2-5, the V gene TRBV5-8; tentative D call: TRBD2 (5 bases). The CDR3 region is CASSTPSGLRTQYF. The CDR3 DNA reads TGTGCCAGCAGCACCCCGTCCGGACTCCGGACCCAGTACTTC.